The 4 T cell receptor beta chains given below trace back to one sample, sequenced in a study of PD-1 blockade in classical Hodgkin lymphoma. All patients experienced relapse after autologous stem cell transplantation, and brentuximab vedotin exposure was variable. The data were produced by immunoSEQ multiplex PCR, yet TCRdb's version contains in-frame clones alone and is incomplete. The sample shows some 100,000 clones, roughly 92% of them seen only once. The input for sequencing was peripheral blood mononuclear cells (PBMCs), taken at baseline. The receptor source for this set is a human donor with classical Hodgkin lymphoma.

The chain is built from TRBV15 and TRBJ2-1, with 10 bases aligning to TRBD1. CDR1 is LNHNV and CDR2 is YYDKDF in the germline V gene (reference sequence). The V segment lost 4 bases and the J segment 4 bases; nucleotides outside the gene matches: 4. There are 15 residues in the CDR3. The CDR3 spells CATSKRTGGYNEQFF. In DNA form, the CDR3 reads TGTGCCACCAGCAAGCGGACAGGGGGATACAATGAGCAGTTCTTC. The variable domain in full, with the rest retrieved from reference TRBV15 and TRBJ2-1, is DAMVIQNPRYQVTQFGKPVTLSCSQTLNHNVMYWYQQKSSQAPKLLFHYYDKDFNNEADTPDNFQSRRPNTSFCFLDIRSPGLGDTAMYLCATSKRTGGYNEQFFGPGTRLTVL.

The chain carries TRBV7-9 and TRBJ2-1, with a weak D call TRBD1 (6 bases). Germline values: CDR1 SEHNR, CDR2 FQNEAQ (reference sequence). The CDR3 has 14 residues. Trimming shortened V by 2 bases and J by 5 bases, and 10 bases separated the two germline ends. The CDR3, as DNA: TGTGCCAGCAGCTTATGGGACATAAACAATGAGCAGTTCTTC. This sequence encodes CASSLWDINNEQFF.

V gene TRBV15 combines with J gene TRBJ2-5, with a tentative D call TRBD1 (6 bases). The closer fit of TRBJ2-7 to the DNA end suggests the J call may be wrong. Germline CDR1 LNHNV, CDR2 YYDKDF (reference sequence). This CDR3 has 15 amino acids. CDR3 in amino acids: CATSRGADRLYEQYF. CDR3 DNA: TGTGCCACCAGCAGAGGGGCCGACAGGCTCTACGAGCAGTACTTC.

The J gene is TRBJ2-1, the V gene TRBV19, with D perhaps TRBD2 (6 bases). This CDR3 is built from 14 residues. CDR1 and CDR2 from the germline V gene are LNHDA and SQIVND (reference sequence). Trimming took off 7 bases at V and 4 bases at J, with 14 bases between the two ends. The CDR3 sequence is CASTPYGTYNEQFF. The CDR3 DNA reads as TGTGCCAGTACTCCATACGGGACTTACAATGAGCAGTTCTTC.